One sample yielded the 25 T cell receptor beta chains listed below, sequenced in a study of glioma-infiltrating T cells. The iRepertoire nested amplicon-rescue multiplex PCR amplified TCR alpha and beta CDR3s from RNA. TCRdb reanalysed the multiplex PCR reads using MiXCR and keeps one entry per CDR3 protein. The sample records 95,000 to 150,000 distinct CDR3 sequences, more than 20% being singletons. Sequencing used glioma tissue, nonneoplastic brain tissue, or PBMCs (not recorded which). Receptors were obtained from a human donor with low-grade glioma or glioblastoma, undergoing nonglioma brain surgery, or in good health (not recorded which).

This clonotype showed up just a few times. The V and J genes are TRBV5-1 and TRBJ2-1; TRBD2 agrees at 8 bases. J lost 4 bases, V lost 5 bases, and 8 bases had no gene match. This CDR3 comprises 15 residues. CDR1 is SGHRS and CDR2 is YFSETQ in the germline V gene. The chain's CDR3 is CASRGAGAPYNEQFF. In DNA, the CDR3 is TGCGCCAGCAGGGGAGCGGGAGCCCCTTACAATGAGCAGTTCTTC.

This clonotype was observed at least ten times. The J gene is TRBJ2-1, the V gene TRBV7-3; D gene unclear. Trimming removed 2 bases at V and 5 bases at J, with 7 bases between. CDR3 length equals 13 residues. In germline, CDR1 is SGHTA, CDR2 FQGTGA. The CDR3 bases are TGTGCCAGCAGCTTAGAACGGGACAATGAGCAGTTCTTC. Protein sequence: CASSLERDNEQFF. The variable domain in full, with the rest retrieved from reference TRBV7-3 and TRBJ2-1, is GAGVSQTPSNKVTEKGKYVELRCDPISGHTALYWYRQSLGQGPEFLIYFQGTGAADDSGLPNDRFFAVRPEGSVSTLKIQRTERGDSAVYLCASSLERDNEQFFGPGTRLTVL.

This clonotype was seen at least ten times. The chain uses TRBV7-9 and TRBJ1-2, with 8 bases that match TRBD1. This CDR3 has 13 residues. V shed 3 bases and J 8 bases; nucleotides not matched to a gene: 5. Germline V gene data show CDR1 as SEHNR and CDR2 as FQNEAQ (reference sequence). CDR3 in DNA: TGTGCCAGCAGCTTCACAGGGGGAGGAGGCTACACCTTC. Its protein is CASSFTGGGGYTF.

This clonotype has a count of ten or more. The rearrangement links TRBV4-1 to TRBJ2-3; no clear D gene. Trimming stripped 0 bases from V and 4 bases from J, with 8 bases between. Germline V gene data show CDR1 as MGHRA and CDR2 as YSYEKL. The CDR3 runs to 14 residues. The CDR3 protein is CASSQDWAADTQYF. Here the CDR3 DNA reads TGCGCCAGCAGCCAAGATTGGGCAGCAGATACGCAGTATTTT.

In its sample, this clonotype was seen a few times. CDR3 in DNA: TGCGCCAGCAGCTTGCTGGGCCAGGAGTACAATGAGCAGTTCTTC. Residues: CASSLLGQEYNEQFF. The chain has TRBV5-1 and TRBJ2-1; no definite D call. This CDR3 is built from 15 residues. Germline V gene sequence: CDR1 SGHRS, CDR2 YFSETQ. The V end was cut by 1 base, the J end by 4 bases, with 12 bases between.

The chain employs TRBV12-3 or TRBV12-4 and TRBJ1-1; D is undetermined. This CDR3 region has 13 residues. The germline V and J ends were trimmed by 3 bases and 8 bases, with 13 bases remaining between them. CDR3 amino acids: CASSFGIPPEAFF. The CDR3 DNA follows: TGTGCCAGCAGTTTTGGGATCCCACCGGAAGCTTTCTTT.

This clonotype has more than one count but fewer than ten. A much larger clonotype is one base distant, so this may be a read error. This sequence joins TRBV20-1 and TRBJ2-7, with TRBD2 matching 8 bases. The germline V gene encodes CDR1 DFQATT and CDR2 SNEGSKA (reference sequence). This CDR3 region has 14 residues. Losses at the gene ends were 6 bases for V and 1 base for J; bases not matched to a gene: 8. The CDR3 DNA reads TGCAGTGCGCCCATACGGGGGGGATCCTACGAGCAGTACTTC. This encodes CSAPIRGGSYEQYF.

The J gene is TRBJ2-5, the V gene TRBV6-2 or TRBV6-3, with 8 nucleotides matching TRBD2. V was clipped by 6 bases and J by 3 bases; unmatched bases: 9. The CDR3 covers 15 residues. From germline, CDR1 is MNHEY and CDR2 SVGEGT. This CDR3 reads CASRTGLEGEETQYF. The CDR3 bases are TGTGCCAGCAGAACGGGACTAGAGGGAGAAGAGACCCAGTACTTC.

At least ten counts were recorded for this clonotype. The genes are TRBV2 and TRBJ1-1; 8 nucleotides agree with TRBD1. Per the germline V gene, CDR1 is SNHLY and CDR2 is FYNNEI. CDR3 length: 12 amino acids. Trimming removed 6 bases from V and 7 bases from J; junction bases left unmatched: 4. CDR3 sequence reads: CASSGQGNEAFF. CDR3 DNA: TGTGCCAGCAGCGGACAGGGAAATGAAGCTTTCTTT. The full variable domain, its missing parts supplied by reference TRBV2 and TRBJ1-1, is EPEVTQTPSHQVTQMGQEVILRCVPISNHLYFYWYRQILGQKVEFLVSFYNNEISEKSEIFDDQFSVERPDGSNFTLKIRSTKLEDSAMYFCASSGQGNEAFFGQGTRLTVV.

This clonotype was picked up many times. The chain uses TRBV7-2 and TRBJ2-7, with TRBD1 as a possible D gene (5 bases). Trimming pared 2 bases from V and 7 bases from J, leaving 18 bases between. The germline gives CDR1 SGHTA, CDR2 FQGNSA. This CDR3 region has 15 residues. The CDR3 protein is CASSLSNGAQGEQYF. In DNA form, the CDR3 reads TGTGCCAGCAGCTTAAGTAATGGGGCCCAGGGAGAGCAGTACTTC.

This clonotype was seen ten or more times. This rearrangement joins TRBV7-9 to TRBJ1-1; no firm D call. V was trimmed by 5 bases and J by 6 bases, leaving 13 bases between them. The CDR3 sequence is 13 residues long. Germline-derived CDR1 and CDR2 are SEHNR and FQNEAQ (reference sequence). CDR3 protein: CASSPTGVPEAFF. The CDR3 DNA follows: TGTGCCAGCAGCCCAACTGGGGTTCCTGAAGCTTTCTTT. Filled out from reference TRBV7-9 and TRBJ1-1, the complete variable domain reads DTGVSQNPRHKITKRGQNVTFRCDPISEHNRLYWYRQTLGQGPEFLTYFQNEAQLEKSRLLSDRFSAERPKGSFSTLEIQRTEQGDSAMYLCASSPTGVPEAFFGQGTRLTVV.

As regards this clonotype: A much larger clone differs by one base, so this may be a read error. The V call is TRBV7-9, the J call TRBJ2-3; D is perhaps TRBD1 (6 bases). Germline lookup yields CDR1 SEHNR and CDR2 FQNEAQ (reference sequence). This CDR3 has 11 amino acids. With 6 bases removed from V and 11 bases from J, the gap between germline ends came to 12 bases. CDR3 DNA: TGTGCCAGCAGTCGGGACATTAAGCAGTATTTT. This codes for CASSRDIKQYF.

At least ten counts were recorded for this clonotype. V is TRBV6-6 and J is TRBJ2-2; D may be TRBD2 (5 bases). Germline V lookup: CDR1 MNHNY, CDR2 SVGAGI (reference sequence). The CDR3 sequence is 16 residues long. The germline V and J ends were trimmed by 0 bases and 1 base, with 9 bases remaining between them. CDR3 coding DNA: TGTGCCAGCAGTTACTCGGCGAGCGGGAACACCGGGGAGCTGTTTTTT. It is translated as CASSYSASGNTGELFF.

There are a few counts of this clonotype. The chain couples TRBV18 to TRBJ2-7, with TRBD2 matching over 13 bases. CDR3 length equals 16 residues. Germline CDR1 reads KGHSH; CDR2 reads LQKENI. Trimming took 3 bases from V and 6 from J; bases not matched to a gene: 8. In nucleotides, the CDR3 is TGTGCCAGCTCACCCAGGACTAGCGGGAGACCGTCCGAGCAGTACTTC. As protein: CASSPRTSGRPSEQYF.

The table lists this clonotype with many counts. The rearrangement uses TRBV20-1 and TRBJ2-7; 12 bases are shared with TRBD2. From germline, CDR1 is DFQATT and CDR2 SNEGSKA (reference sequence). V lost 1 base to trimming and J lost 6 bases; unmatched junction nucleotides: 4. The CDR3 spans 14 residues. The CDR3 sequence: CSARGLAGEGEQYF. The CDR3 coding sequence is TGCAGTGCTAGAGGACTAGCGGGAGAAGGCGAGCAGTACTTC.

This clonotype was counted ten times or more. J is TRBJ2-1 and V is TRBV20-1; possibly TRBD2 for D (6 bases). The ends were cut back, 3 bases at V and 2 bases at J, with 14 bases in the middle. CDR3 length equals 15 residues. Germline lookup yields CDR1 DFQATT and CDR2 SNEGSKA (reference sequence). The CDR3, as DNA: TGCAGTGCTAGTAGAGCGGGCCTGCCCTACAATGAGCAGTTCTTC. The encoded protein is CSASRAGLPYNEQFF.

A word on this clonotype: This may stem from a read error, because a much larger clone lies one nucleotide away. CDR3 sequence: CASGQLDRGEQYF. CDR3 DNA: TGTGCCAGCGGCCAGTTGGACAGGGGCGAGCAGTACTTC. The chain joins TRBV7-2 to TRBJ2-7, with 9 bases matching TRBD1. This CDR3 region has 13 residues. Germline-derived CDR1 and CDR2 are SGHTA and FQGNSA. J was trimmed by 6 bases and V by 8 bases; bases with no gene match: 8.

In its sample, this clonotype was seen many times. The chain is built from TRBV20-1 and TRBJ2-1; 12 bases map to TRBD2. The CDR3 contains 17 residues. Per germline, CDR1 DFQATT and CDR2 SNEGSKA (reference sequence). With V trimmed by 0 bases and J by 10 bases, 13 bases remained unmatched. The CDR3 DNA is TGCAGTGCTAGAGATCAGAGACTAGCGGGAGCTAACCAAGAGCAGTTCTTC. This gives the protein CSARDQRLAGANQEQFF.

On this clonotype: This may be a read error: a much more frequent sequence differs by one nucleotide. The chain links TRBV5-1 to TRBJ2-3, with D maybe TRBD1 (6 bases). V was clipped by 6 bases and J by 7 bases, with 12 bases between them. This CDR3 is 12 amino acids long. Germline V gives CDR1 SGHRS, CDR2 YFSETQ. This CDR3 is CASTQGSYTQYF. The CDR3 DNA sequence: TGCGCCAGCACTCAGGGGTCATATACGCAGTATTTT.

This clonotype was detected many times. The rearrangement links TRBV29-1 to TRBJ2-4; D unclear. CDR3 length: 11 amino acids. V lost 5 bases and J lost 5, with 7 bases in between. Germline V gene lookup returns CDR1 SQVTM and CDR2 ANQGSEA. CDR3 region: CSVSRENIQYF. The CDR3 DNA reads TGCAGCGTTTCCCGAGAAAACATTCAGTACTTC.

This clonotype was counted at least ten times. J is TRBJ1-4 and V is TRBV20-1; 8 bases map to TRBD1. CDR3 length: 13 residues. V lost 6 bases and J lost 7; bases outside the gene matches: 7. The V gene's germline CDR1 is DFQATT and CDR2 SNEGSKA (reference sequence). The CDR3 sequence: CSARTGSREKLFF. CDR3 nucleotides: TGCAGTGCGAGGACAGGGAGTCGTGAAAAACTGTTTTTT.

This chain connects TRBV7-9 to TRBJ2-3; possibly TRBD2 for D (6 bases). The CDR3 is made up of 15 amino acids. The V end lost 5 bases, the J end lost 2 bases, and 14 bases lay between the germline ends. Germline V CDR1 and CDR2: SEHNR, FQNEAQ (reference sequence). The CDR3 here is CASSLDTSLTDTQYF. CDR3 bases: TGTGCCAGCAGCCTCGACACTAGCCTCACAGATACGCAGTATTTT.

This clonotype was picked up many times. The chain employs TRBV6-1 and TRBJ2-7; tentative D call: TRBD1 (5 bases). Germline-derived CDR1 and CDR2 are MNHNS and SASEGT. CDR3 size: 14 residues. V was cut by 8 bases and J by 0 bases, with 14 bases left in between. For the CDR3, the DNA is TGTGCCAGCCGCCTTGACAGACTCTCCTACGAGCAGTACTTC. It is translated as CASRLDRLSYEQYF.

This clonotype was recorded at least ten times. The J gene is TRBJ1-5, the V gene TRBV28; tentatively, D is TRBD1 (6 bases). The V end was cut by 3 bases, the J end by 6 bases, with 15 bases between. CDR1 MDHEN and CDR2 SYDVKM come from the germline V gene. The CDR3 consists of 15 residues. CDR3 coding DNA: TGTGCCAGCAGTTTGTTACAGGGAGAGGTTCAGCCCCAGCATTTT. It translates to CASSLLQGEVQPQHF.

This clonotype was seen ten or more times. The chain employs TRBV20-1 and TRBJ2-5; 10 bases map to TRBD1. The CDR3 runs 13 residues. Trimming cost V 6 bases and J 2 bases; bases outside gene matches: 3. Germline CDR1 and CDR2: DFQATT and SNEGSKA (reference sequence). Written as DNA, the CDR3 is TGCAGTGCGCCGGGACAGGGGCAAGAGACCCAGTACTTC. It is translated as CSAPGQGQETQYF.